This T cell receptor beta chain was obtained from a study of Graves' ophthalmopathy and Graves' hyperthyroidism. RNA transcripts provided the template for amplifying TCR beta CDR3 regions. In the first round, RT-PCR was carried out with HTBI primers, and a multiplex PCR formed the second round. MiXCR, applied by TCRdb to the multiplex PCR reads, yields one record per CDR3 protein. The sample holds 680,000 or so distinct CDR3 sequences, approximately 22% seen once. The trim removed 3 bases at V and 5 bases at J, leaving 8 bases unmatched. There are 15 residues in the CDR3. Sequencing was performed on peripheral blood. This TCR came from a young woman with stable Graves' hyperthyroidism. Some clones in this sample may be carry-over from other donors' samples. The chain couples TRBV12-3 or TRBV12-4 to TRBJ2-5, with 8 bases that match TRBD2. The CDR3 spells CASSFTGLARETQYF. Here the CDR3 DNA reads TGTGCCAGCAGTTTTACAGGACTAGCAAGGGAGACCCAGTACTTC.